This T cell receptor beta chain was recovered during a study of Graves' ophthalmopathy and Graves' hyperthyroidism. This clonotype was counted at least ten times. CDR1 is SGHTA, CDR2 FQGNSA, per germline. V lost 2 bases to trimming and J lost 8 bases, with 15 bases between them. This CDR3 has 14 amino acids. Transcripts of RNA were the source for amplifying TCR beta CDR3 regions. HTBI-primed first-round RT-PCR preceded second-round multiplex PCR. TCRdb analysed the multiplex PCR reads with MiXCR anew, one entry per CDR3 protein. The sample has about 390,000 distinct CDR3 sequences; roughly 17% are singletons.

V and J are TRBV7-2 and TRBJ1-2; D is unclear. The sample comprised peripheral blood. This receptor was obtained from an adult woman with stable Graves' hyperthyroidism. The CDR3 region has the DNA TGTGCCAGCAGCTTATTGGGCCGCCTCGGGGGCTACACCTTC. Translation: CASSLLGRLGGYTF.